This section outlines one T cell receptor (beta chain) sequence together with its context. The data were obtained in a study of blood T cell repertoires in COVID-19. The CDR3 contains 15 residues. V lost 6 bases to trimming and J lost 2 bases, with 17 bases between them. Germline V gives CDR1 MNHEY, CDR2 SVGAGI. Repertoires were generated with immunoSEQ multiplex PCR, while TCRdb's copy carries only in-frame clones and drops some. The sample lists about 240,000 clones; roughly 86% were seen once. The chain combines TRBV6-5 with TRBJ2-7; tentatively, D is TRBD1 (5 bases). The sample taken for sequencing was peripheral blood. This clonotype was obtained from a woman between 70 and 85 years old with active or convalescent COVID-19. The CDR3 DNA is TGTGCCAGCAGGGACATTTCTCCTGGGACCTACGAGCAGTACTTC. This translates into CASRDISPGTYEQYF.